Sequencing of this T cell receptor beta chain was carried out in a study of T-cell reconstitution after alpha-beta-depleted transplantation in children. This clonotype was seen a few times. Its antigen is undetermined. Study results and limitations: About two months after transplant, alpha-beta T cells reportedly came from several hundred expanded graft clones.

TCRbeta library preparation incorporated unique molecular identifiers. Using its own MiXCR run on the PCR reads, TCRdb lists one record per CDR3 protein. Of 600,000 to 700,000 distinct CDR3 sequences in the sample, around 13% were seen once. Deletions cut 0 bases from V and 12 bases from J, with 9 bases between. Germline values: CDR1 LGHNA, CDR2 YNFKEQ. The CDR3 contains 12 residues. This chain uses TRBV4-2 with TRBJ2-1; D call uncertain. The sequence was obtained from a girl aged 2 to 9 with congenital amegakaryocytic thrombocytopenia, due to receive a stem cell transplant. Sequencing used PBMCs, obtained before TCRalphabeta/CD19-depleted stem cell transplant. The CDR3 protein is CASSQDASGQFF. CDR3 sequence (DNA): TGTGCCAGCAGCCAAGATGCAAGTGGGCAGTTCTTC.